The source of this T cell receptor (beta chain) is a study of cytomegalovirus exposure and HLA in healthy donors. Study overall: Falling in the Caucasian-associated ancestry cluster were 80% to 90% of approximately 410 genotyped donors.

Findings and limits, study-wide: Presence/absence analyses took donor sequencing depth as roughly uniform. Earlier analysis found most TCR beta V segments productive about 87% or about 30% of the time.

These donors counted as nominally healthy when sampled, but unrecorded immune exposures were likely. Primers for the PCR totalled 60 Vbeta and 13 Jbeta. Measured with immunoSEQ multiplex PCR; TCRdb has only the in-frame clones, and not every one. The top ten hold about 0.24% of the sample, which has approximately 180,000 clones, about 90% seen once. Trimming shortened V by 4 bases and J by 0 bases, and 3 bases separated the two germline ends. Germline CDR1 reads MNHEY; CDR2 reads SMNVEV (reference sequence). The CDR3 consists of 12 residues. As to this clone: Antigen specificity is unknown.

The sequenced material came from PBMCs. The receptor's source is a girl under three years old in good health and CMV-seronegative. The chain combines TRBV27 with TRBJ2-5; D gene uncertain. CDR3 region: CASSSNQETQYF. CDR3 nucleotide sequence: TGTGCCAGCAGTTCAAACCAAGAGACCCAGTACTTC.